One sample yielded the 4 T cell receptor beta chains listed below, sequenced in a study of blood T cell repertoires in COVID-19. Clones were sequenced by immunoSEQ multiplex PCR, and TCRdb holds only the in-frame ones, with some missing. The sample lists fewer than 200,000 clones, just under 95% seen once, with around 4.6% in the top ten. The source material was peripheral blood. All receptors derive from a woman aged 50 to 65 with acute or convalescent COVID-19.

The V gene is TRBV6-5, the J gene TRBJ1-1; weak D call: TRBD1 (6 bases). The V gene lost 6 bases and the J gene lost 7 bases, with 12 bases spanning the gap. The CDR3 is made up of 12 amino acids. Per germline, CDR1 MNHEY and CDR2 SVGAGI. CDR3 sequence reads: CASSTQGLEAFF. The CDR3 DNA sequence: TGTGCCAGCAGCACCCAGGGGCTTGAAGCTTTCTTT.

This clone occurred once. V gene TRBV5-4 combines with J gene TRBJ2-7; 7 bases are shared with TRBD2. V was clipped by 2 bases and J by 4 bases; unmatched bases: 3. CDR1 SGHNT and CDR2 YYREEE come from the germline V gene (reference sequence). The CDR3 contains 13 residues. CDR3 sequence reads: CASSFGAGYEQYF. DNA for the CDR3: TGTGCCAGCAGCTTCGGAGCGGGATACGAGCAGTACTTC. The full variable domain, completed using reference TRBV5-4 and TRBJ2-7, is ETGVTQSPTHLIKTRGQQVTLRCSSQSGHNTVSWYQQALGQGPQFIFQYYREEENGRGNFPPRFSGLQFPNYSSELNVNALELDDSALYLCASSFGAGYEQYFGPGTRLTVT.

The chain couples TRBV21-1 to TRBJ2-7; TRBD1 is taken as the D call from the table, unchecked against the DNA. TRBV21-1 is listed as a pseudogene. This CDR3 has 15 amino acids. CDR3 in amino acids: CASSKEARFSYEQYF. The CDR3 nucleotides are TGTGCCAGCAGCAAAGAAGCCAGGTTTTCCTACGAGCAGTACTTC.

This rearrangement joins TRBV7-2 to TRBJ1-1; 8 bases are shared with TRBD1. The CDR3 sequence is 12 residues long. Germline-derived CDR1 and CDR2 are SGHTA and FQGNSA. J lost 11 bases, V lost 5 bases, and 7 bases had no gene match. The CDR3 DNA is TGTGCCAGCAGCCCCGACAGGGGTCCGGCTTTCTTT. Its protein is CASSPDRGPAFF. The entire variable domain, with the rest obtained from reference TRBV7-2 and TRBJ1-1, is as follows: GAGVSQSPSNKVTEKGKDVELRCDPISGHTALYWYRQSLGQGLEFLIYFQGNSAPDKSGLPSDRFSAERTGGSVSTLTIQRTQQEDSAVYLCASSPDRGPAFFGQGTRLTVV.